Listed below are T cell receptor beta chains from one sample, sequenced in a study of long-term antiretroviral therapy in people with HIV. This table comes from immunoSEQ multiplex PCR, and its TCRdb copy is limited to in-frame clones, with some not included. The data show around 19,000 clones, over 70% seen once. Sequences were derived from unsorted PBMCs, sampled 0.3 years before starting antiretroviral therapy. All receptors come from a man aged 45-65 years with HIV. Both conserved end residues are part of each CDR3. A D gene is named only where the DNA matches it firmly. Size is stated for part of the rows, as once, few or many counts, or as a class when the clone is expanded.

v_call	j_call	clone_size	d_call	cdr3_nt	cdr3_aa
TRBV10-1	TRBJ2-5	few	NA	TGCGCCAGCAGTGAAGGGGAAGAGACCCAGTACTTC	CASSEGEETQYF
TRBV4-3	TRBJ1-2	NA	NA	TGCGCCAGCAGCCAAGATCTATTTGGGGGTTATGGCTACACCTTC	CASSQDLFGGYGYTF
TRBV6-4	TRBJ2-3	few	TRBD2	TGTGCCAGCAGTGACGGAGCGGGGGGCCCAGATACGCAGTATTTT	CASSDGAGGPDTQYF
TRBV28	TRBJ2-6	NA	NA	TGTGCCACCTCCTTCTGGGTTGGGGCCAACGTCCTGACTTTC	CATSFWVGANVLTF
TRBV9	TRBJ1-4	NA	TRBD1	TGTGCCAGCAGCGGGACAGGCAATAATGAAAAACTGTTTTTT	CASSGTGNNEKLFF
TRBV14	TRBJ1-1	NA	TRBD1	TGTGCCAGCAGTCGGGACAGTAACACTGAAGCTTTCTTT	CASSRDSNTEAFF
TRBV6-1	TRBJ1-6	few	NA	TGTGCCAGCAGTGAAGAAGGGACGGTGAGTTCACCCCTCCACTTT	CASSEEGTVSSPLHF
TRBV6-6	TRBJ1-6	NA	NA	TGTGCCAGCACTACAGGGAAAAGCTCCTATAATTCACCCCTCCACTTT	CASTTGKSSYNSPLHF
TRBV4-1	TRBJ2-3	medium-sized	TRBD1	TGCGCCAGCAGCCAAGAGAAGGGAGGACAGGGGCCAGATACGCAGTATTTT	CASSQEKGGQGPDTQYF
TRBV5-1	TRBJ1-3	NA	NA	TGCGCCAGCAGCAGTGATACGACAGGAGGAGGAAACACCATATATTTT	CASSSDTTGGGNTIYF
TRBV6-5	TRBJ1-1	NA	NA	TGTGCCAGCAGATACGGATGGGGGGGCGCGGGGGTCGCAGCTTTCTTT	CASRYGWGGAGVAAFF
TRBV25-1	TRBJ1-2	NA	NA	TGTGCCAGCAGTGAAGAAGGCGGATACTATGGCTACACCTTC	CASSEEGGYYGYTF
TRBV28	TRBJ1-5	NA	NA	TGTGCCAGCAGTTTATTGGGACTCACGCCTAGGGGCCAGCCCCAGCATTTT	CASSLLGLTPRGQPQHF
TRBV4-3	TRBJ2-2	few	NA	TGCGCCAGCAGCCAAGATTGGGGGACCACCGGGGAGCTGTTTTTT	CASSQDWGTTGELFF
TRBV11-2	TRBJ2-7	NA	NA	TGTGCCAGCAGCCCTCCAGCATCTTACGAGCAGTACTTC	CASSPPASYEQYF
TRBV4-3	TRBJ2-1	NA	NA	TGCGCCAGCAGCCAAGTCGTAATCTACAATGAGCAGTTCTTC	CASSQVVIYNEQFF
TRBV5-1	TRBJ2-1	NA	TRBD2	TGCGCCAGCAGCTTGCCTAGCGAGAGGGAGGGTGAGCAGTTCTTC	CASSLPSEREGEQFF
TRBV9	TRBJ2-2	NA	TRBD1	TGTGCCAGCAGGACAGGGGCCACCGGGGAGCTGTTTTTT	CASRTGATGELFF
TRBV28	TRBJ1-1	NA	NA	TGTGCCAGCAGTTTAAGGAGTGAAGCTTTCTTT	CASSLRSEAFF